This T cell receptor beta chain was retrieved from a study of monozygotic twins with inflammatory bowel disease. Study findings and constraints: Concordance status among twins (concordant versus discordant) showed no link to repertoire similarity, possibly from limited power. A reduction in TCRbeta diversity (inverse Simpson) was seen in IBD patients relative to healthy co-twins. The authors note that differing immunosuppressive treatments may have added variability to patient repertoires.

A word on this clonotype: Its specificity is not known.

The CDR3 length is 14 residues. The V gene's germline CDR1 is SGHRS and CDR2 YFSETQ. In eight separate reactions per sample, cDNA was generated. TCRdb reanalyzed the 5' RACE reads, giving one entry per CDR3 protein sequence and no DNA. The table gives over 350,000 distinct CDR3 sequences; the top ten clones make up 2.6% of it. The sequence came from a human donor with ulcerative colitis or Crohn's disease, or a healthy co-twin of an affected twin (not recorded which). The sample comprised blood. The chain employs TRBV5-1 and TRBJ2-7; the D gene TCRdb calls, TRBD1, cannot be checked with no DNA. The CDR3 loop is CASSRTGGDDEQYF. The full variable domain, with the rest looked up from reference TRBV5-1 and TRBJ2-7, is KAGVTQTPRYLIKTRGQQVTLSCSPISGHRSVSWYQQTPGQGLQFLFEYFSETQRNKGNFPGRFSGRQFSNSRSEMNVSTLELGDSALYLCASSRTGGDDEQYFGPGTRLTVT.